One sample yielded the 26 T cell receptor beta chains listed below, sequenced in a study of blood T cell repertoires in COVID-19. Only in-frame clones appear in the TCRdb table, and some are missing; sequencing was by immunoSEQ multiplex PCR. The sample records 310,000 or so clones, roughly 90% being singletons. Specimen: peripheral blood. These receptors all stem from a man aged 25 to 40 with COVID-19, enrolled during active disease.

The V and J genes are TRBV6-2 or TRBV6-3 and TRBJ2-2, with 9 nucleotides matching TRBD1. From germline, CDR1 is MNHEY and CDR2 SVGEGT. The CDR3 extends over 18 amino acids. V shed 2 bases and J 2 bases; nucleotides not matched to a gene: 9. The CDR3 nucleotides are TGTGCCAGCAGTTACCGGGGACAGGGAATCGTTAACACCGGGGAGCTGTTTTTT. This encodes CASSYRGQGIVNTGELFF.

The chain links TRBV7-2 to TRBJ2-3; D might be TRBD1 (5 bases). This CDR3 comprises 16 residues. The germline CDR1 and CDR2 sequences are SGHTA and FQGNSA. V was shortened by 5 bases and J by 6 bases, with 21 bases between the two germline ends. CDR3 bases: TGTGCCAGCAGCCTAGGGGTAGCCCAAGGTGGGGATACGCAGTATTTT. Residues: CASSLGVAQGGDTQYF. Full variable domain (outside the CDR3, taken from reference TRBV7-2 and TRBJ2-3): GAGVSQSPSNKVTEKGKDVELRCDPISGHTALYWYRQSLGQGLEFLIYFQGNSAPDKSGLPSDRFSAERTGGSVSTLTIQRTQQEDSAVYLCASSLGVAQGGDTQYFGPGTRLTVL.

This rearrangement joins TRBV28 to TRBJ1-6, with D maybe TRBD1 (5 bases). This CDR3 is built from 16 residues. V was trimmed by 0 bases and J by 8 bases, leaving 14 bases between them. The germline V gene encodes CDR1 MDHEN and CDR2 SYDVKM. DNA of the CDR3: TGTGCCAGCAGTTTATGGATAGGGGTTACGTATTCACCCCTCCACTTT. Translated, it gives CASSLWIGVTYSPLHF.

In its sample, this clone was seen once. The rearrangement links TRBV7-2 to TRBJ1-2; 8 nucleotides agree with TRBD1. Germline V gives CDR1 SGHTA, CDR2 FQGNSA. The CDR3 runs 13 residues. Trimming took 7 bases from V and 7 from J; bases not matched to a gene: 8. Written as DNA, the CDR3 is TGTGCCAGCACCCGGACAGGGACTCGTGGCTACACCTTC. Translating gives CASTRTGTRGYTF.

A few counts support this clone. The chain links TRBV11-2 to TRBJ2-7; D is ambiguous. Germline lookup yields CDR1 SGHAT and CDR2 FQNNGV. V was cut by 4 bases and J by 1 base, with 8 bases left in between. CDR3 length: 13 residues. Here the CDR3 reads CASSSLSSYEQYF. DNA of the CDR3: TGTGCCAGCAGCTCCCTATCTTCCTACGAGCAGTACTTC.

The V call is TRBV19, the J call TRBJ1-2; D ambiguous. This CDR3 has 16 residues. Germline assignment: CDR1 LNHDA and CDR2 SQIVND (reference sequence). Deletions cut 3 bases from V and 0 bases from J, with 14 bases between. The CDR3 DNA sequence: TGTGCCAGTAGTATTGGTCATAAGAGTCCTAACTATGGCTACACCTTC. Translation: CASSIGHKSPNYGYTF.

The V call is TRBV5-6, the J call TRBJ2-4, with D possibly matching TRBD2 (7 bases). Trimming removed 0 bases from V and 5 bases from J, with 12 bases in between. In germline, CDR1 is SGHDT, CDR2 YYEEEE. The CDR3 contains 15 residues. The CDR3 loop reads CASSLGGGFQNIQYF. CDR3 sequence (DNA): TGTGCCAGCAGCTTGGGCGGGGGCTTCCAAAACATTCAGTACTTC.

This sequence joins TRBV5-1 and TRBJ2-1; TRBD2 matches 14 bases. Trimming cost V 4 bases and J 0 bases; bases outside gene matches: 9. Germline assignment: CDR1 SGHRS and CDR2 YFSETQ. This CDR3 contains 19 residues. The CDR3 nucleotides read TGCGCCAGCAGCCCCGGACTAGCGGGGGGTCCCAGCTCCTACAATGAGCAGTTCTTC. It is translated as CASSPGLAGGPSSYNEQFF.

The chain recombines TRBV30 with TRBJ2-6; a weak D match, TRBD1 (5 bases). CDR1 and CDR2 from the germline V gene are GTSNPN and SVGIG (reference sequence). The CDR3 totals 20 residues. The V end was cut by 2 bases, the J end by 2 bases, with 25 bases between. As DNA, the CDR3 is TGTGCCTGGAGTAAACTAAAAACGACAGTACCTGGCGCTGGGGCCAACGTCCTGACTTTC. Its protein product is CAWSKLKTTVPGAGANVLTF.

This rearrangement joins TRBV5-4 to TRBJ2-7; TRBD1 agrees at 8 bases. The trim removed 4 bases at V and 4 bases at J, leaving 10 bases unmatched. This CDR3 has 15 amino acids. The germline gives CDR1 SGHNT, CDR2 YYREEE (reference sequence). CDR3 DNA sequence: TGTGCCAGCAGCCCCCGGACAGGGATGTTTTACGAGCAGTACTTC. As protein: CASSPRTGMFYEQYF.

The rearrangement uses TRBV19 and TRBJ1-1, with 8 positions matching TRBD1. This CDR3 is 14 amino acids long. V lost 6 bases and J lost 2; bases outside the gene matches: 5. The germline V gene has CDR1 LNHDA and CDR2 SQIVND (reference sequence). The CDR3 region is CASRGGQVNTEAFF. In DNA form, the CDR3 reads TGTGCCAGTAGGGGGGGACAGGTTAACACTGAAGCTTTCTTT. Together with reference TRBV19 and TRBJ1-1, the CDR3 gives the full variable domain: DGGITQSPKYLFRKEGQNVTLSCEQNLNHDAMYWYRQDPGQGLRLIYYSQIVNDFQKGDIAEGYSVSREKKESFPLTVTSAQKNPTAFYLCASRGGQVNTEAFFGQGTRLTVV.

The chain carries TRBV14 and TRBJ2-7, with unresolved D. The CDR3 loop spans 11 amino acids. With 4 bases removed from V and 7 bases from J, the gap between germline ends came to 8 bases. Germline V gene data show CDR1 as SGHDN and CDR2 as FVKESK. The CDR3 DNA follows: TGTGCCAGCAGCCGAAGCCGGGAGCAGTACTTC. As protein: CASSRSREQYF.

The chain carries TRBV7-2 and TRBJ2-3; 10 bases are a match to TRBD1. This CDR3 comprises 15 residues. The V segment lost 3 bases and the J segment 4 bases; nucleotides outside the gene matches: 4. CDR1 SGHTA and CDR2 FQGNSA come from the germline V gene. The CDR3 loop is CASSLDRGVPDTQYF. The CDR3 DNA sequence: TGTGCCAGCAGCTTGGACAGGGGGGTCCCAGATACGCAGTATTTT.

The V call is TRBV3-1 (or the pseudogene TRBV3-2), the J call TRBJ1-5, with TRBD1 identical over 8 bases. Germline V CDR1 and CDR2: LGHDT, YNNKEL (reference sequence). CDR3 length equals 14 residues. J was trimmed by 4 bases and V by 4 bases; bases with no gene match: 3. This chain's CDR3 is CASSPDRGNQPQHF. The CDR3 coding sequence is TGTGCCAGCAGCCCCGACAGGGGTAATCAGCCCCAGCATTTT.

CDR3 DNA sequence: TGTGCCAGCACCGGGGGGTACACAGATACGCAGTATTTT. Translation gives CASTGGYTDTQYF. This sequence joins TRBV2 and TRBJ2-3; 7 nucleotides agree with TRBD2. CDR1 SNHLY and CDR2 FYNNEI come from the germline V gene. CDR3 length: 13 amino acids. Trimming at V came to 7 bases and at J to 2 bases, leaving 3 bases not matched to a gene.

The chain is built from TRBV4-3 and TRBJ1-2, with D hard to call. V lost 0 bases and J 4 bases, leaving 12 bases between the germline ends. The germline CDR1 and CDR2 sequences are LGHNA and YSLEER. The CDR3 contains 15 residues. Here the CDR3 DNA reads TGCGCCAGCAGCCAAGAAGTCCCAGTATCCTATGGCTACACCTTC. It codes for CASSQEVPVSYGYTF.

The J gene is TRBJ2-3, the V gene TRBV28; TRBD2 aligns across 9 bases. The V segment lost 4 bases and the J segment 3 bases; nucleotides outside the gene matches: 11. CDR3 size: 17 residues. CDR1 and CDR2 (germline): MDHEN, SYDVKM. The CDR3 spells CASSSHNSGRRTDTQYF. The CDR3 DNA is TGTGCCAGCAGTTCCCATAATAGCGGGAGAAGGACAGATACGCAGTATTTT.

This clone was detected only a few times. The chain joins TRBV7-9 to TRBJ2-7; 7 bases map to TRBD2. There are 12 residues in the CDR3. V dropped 6 bases and J dropped 6; count of bases not matched to a gene: 5. The germline V gene has CDR1 SEHNR and CDR2 FQNEAQ (reference sequence). The CDR3 bases are TGTGCCAGCAGAGGGAGGGGTATCGAGCAGTACTTC. As protein: CASRGRGIEQYF. Full variable domain (rest looked up from reference TRBV7-9 and TRBJ2-7): DTGVSQNPRHKITKRGQNVTFRCDPISEHNRLYWYRQTLGQGPEFLTYFQNEAQLEKSRLLSDRFSAERPKGSFSTLEIQRTEQGDSAMYLCASRGRGIEQYFGPGTRLTVT.

This clone was detected only a few times. This rearrangement joins TRBV7-3 to TRBJ2-1, with 7 bases lining up with TRBD1. The germline gives CDR1 SGHTA, CDR2 FQGTGA. This CDR3 contains 14 residues. V gave up 2 bases and J gave up 6 bases; unmatched junction bases: 4. CDR3 DNA: TGTGCCAGCAGCTTAGACCGGGACAGCAATGAGCAGTTCTTC. Protein product: CASSLDRDSNEQFF.

V and J are TRBV29-1 and TRBJ1-5; no definite D call. CDR3 length: 13 amino acids. Germline V gene lookup returns CDR1 SQVTM and CDR2 ANQGSEA. The germline V and J ends were trimmed by 4 bases and 3 bases, with 10 bases remaining between them. CDR3 DNA sequence: TGCAGCGTTGGTAACAACCTCAATCAGCCCCAGCATTTT. The encoded protein is CSVGNNLNQPQHF.

This clone is a singleton in its sample. This chain connects TRBV28 to TRBJ2-3, with TRBD2 matching 10 bases. This CDR3 contains 15 residues. The germline gives CDR1 MDHEN, CDR2 SYDVKM. The V gene end was trimmed by 5 bases and the J gene end by 4 bases; junction bases not matched to a gene: 6. The CDR3 DNA reads as TGTGCCAGCAGTCTAGCGGGAGCGGGGGCAGATACGCAGTATTTT. This sequence encodes CASSLAGAGADTQYF.

This clone was seen only once. The chain couples TRBV11-2 to TRBJ2-7; tentatively, D is TRBD2 (6 bases). The CDR3 loop spans 18 amino acids. CDR1 SGHAT and CDR2 FQNNGV come from the germline V gene. V was clipped by 1 base and J by 0 bases, with 19 bases between them. The CDR3 loop is CASSLVSAWGTASYEQYF. The DNA of the CDR3 is TGTGCCAGCAGCTTAGTATCGGCGTGGGGGACTGCCTCCTACGAGCAGTACTTC.

This clone was seen a few times. This chain links TRBV27 with TRBJ2-4; D might be TRBD1 (5 bases). Per germline, CDR1 MNHEY and CDR2 SMNVEV (reference sequence). With 2 bases removed from V and 7 bases from J, the gap between germline ends came to 15 bases. The CDR3 has 15 amino acids. The CDR3 here is CASSLGAQGSNIQYF. The CDR3 region has the DNA TGTGCCAGCAGTTTAGGGGCGCAGGGTAGCAACATTCAGTACTTC.

The chain recombines TRBV6-6 with TRBJ1-5; 9 bases line up with TRBD1. Unmatched junction bases numbered 4, after V lost 6 bases and J lost 4 bases. Germline lookup yields CDR1 MNHNY and CDR2 SVGAGI (reference sequence). This CDR3 spans 14 amino acids. The CDR3 spells CASRGTGLNQPQHF. The DNA of the CDR3 is TGTGCCAGCAGGGGGACAGGGTTAAATCAGCCCCAGCATTTT.

J is TRBJ2-1 and V is TRBV7-3; possible D gene TRBD1, 6 bases. V lost 0 bases to trimming and J lost 3 bases, with 15 bases between them. Germline V lookup: CDR1 SGHTA, CDR2 FQGTGA. CDR3 size: 17 residues. CDR3 sequence: CASSLTSGAAVYNEQFF. The CDR3 coding sequence is TGTGCCAGCAGCTTAACGTCAGGGGCCGCGGTCTACAATGAGCAGTTCTTC.

The chain is built from TRBV11-2 and TRBJ2-7, with D possibly TRBD1 on 6 matching bases. V was clipped by 0 bases and J by 6 bases, with 15 bases between them. Germline CDR1 SGHAT, CDR2 FQNNGV. The length of the CDR3 is 15 residues. The CDR3 reads CASSLEVGGGLEQYF. CDR3 sequence (DNA): TGTGCCAGCAGCTTAGAGGTAGGGGGTGGCCTCGAGCAGTACTTC.